The 27 T cell receptor beta chains below were found in one sample sequenced in a study of cytomegalovirus exposure and HLA in healthy donors (dated by TCRdb to 2016 to 2017). Library prep was done by the immunoSEQ multiplex PCR assay. Imported from immuneACCESS, the table was reduced by TCRdb to in-frame sequences with V and J called. These copies leave out some clones; in studies compared against another copy, an unresolved V gene accounts for under half, and the cause of the remainder is not known. In all, the sample holds some 150,000 clones, and roughly 89% of those were seen once. The ten biggest clones cover roughly 9.3% of the sample. The sequenced material came from PBMCs. These receptor sequences come from a young woman in good health and CMV-seropositive.

The chain employs TRBV11-3 and TRBJ2-1, with D maybe TRBD1 (6 bases). This CDR3 comprises 13 residues. Germline CDR1 is SGHNT and CDR2 is YENEEA. V was trimmed by 4 bases and J by 9 bases, leaving 13 bases between them. As DNA, the CDR3 is TGTGCCAGCAGCTCACAGGGTACGGCTGAGCAGTTCTTC. This sequence encodes CASSSQGTAEQFF.

This chain uses TRBV2 with TRBJ2-5; D may be TRBD1 (6 bases). Per the germline V gene, CDR1 is SNHLY and CDR2 is FYNNEI. This CDR3 region has 13 residues. V lost 7 bases and J 9 bases, leaving 18 bases between the germline ends. CDR3 nucleotide sequence: TGTGCCAGCATGGGACACCTCATTAAGGCCCAGTACTTC. This translates into CASMGHLIKAQYF. Looking up the rest from reference TRBV2 and TRBJ2-5 gives the full variable domain: EPEVTQTPSHQVTQMGQEVILRCVPISNHLYFYWYRQILGQKVEFLVSFYNNEISEKSEIFDDQFSVERPDGSNFTLKIRSTKLEDSAMYFCASMGHLIKAQYFGPGTRLLVL.

This sequence joins TRBV2 and TRBJ2-1; 10 positions match TRBD2. The V and J ends lost 7 bases and 8 bases, in that order; junction bases with no gene match: 8. This CDR3 comprises 14 residues. Germline V gives CDR1 SNHLY, CDR2 FYNNEI. CDR3 coding DNA: TGTGCCAGCATTGGAGCGGGGGGGGGCGATGAGCAGTTCTTC. Translated: CASIGAGGGDEQFF.

This chain uses TRBV28 with TRBJ1-1, with TRBD1 matching over 7 bases. The junction had 17 bases not matched to a gene; V was cut back by 8 bases and J by 11 bases. Per germline, CDR1 MDHEN and CDR2 SYDVKM. CDR3 size: 14 residues. The CDR3 DNA follows: TGTGCCAGCGGAATTAGGGGGGACACAGGGGAGGCTTTCTTT. This encodes CASGIRGDTGEAFF.

This clone occurred a few times. This chain joins TRBV10-3 and TRBJ2-2; D is unresolved. V dropped 2 bases and J dropped 2 bases, with 12 bases sitting between them. Germline V gene lookup returns CDR1 ENHRY and CDR2 SYGVKD. The CDR3 is 16 residues long. The CDR3 DNA reads TGTGCCATCAGTGAGCCCAACCCGACAAACACCGGGGAGCTGTTTTTT. Protein: CAISEPNPTNTGELFF.

This clone was seen once. This rearrangement joins TRBV27 to TRBJ2-2, with TRBD1 as a possible D gene (6 bases). V lost 5 bases and J lost 5, with 21 bases in between. The germline CDR1 and CDR2 sequences are MNHEY and SMNVEV (reference sequence). The CDR3 loop spans 17 amino acids. Written as DNA, the CDR3 is TGTGCCAGCAGTCCCAGGGGAACGGGCCTCGGGACCGGGGAGCTGTTTTTT. Amino acid sequence: CASSPRGTGLGTGELFF.

This chain connects TRBV19 to TRBJ2-3; 9 positions match TRBD1. Per germline, CDR1 LNHDA and CDR2 SQIVND (reference sequence). The CDR3 length is 15 residues. Germline trimming cut 6 bases from V and 4 bases from J; bases unmatched to any gene: 8. The DNA for the CDR3 is TGTGCCAGTAGCACACAGGGGGCGCCCCCAGATACGCAGTATTTT. This encodes CASSTQGAPPDTQYF. Supplemented by reference TRBV19 and TRBJ2-3, the full variable domain reads DGGITQSPKYLFRKEGQNVTLSCEQNLNHDAMYWYRQDPGQGLRLIYYSQIVNDFQKGDIAEGYSVSREKKESFPLTVTSAQKNPTAFYLCASSTQGAPPDTQYFGPGTRLTVL.

The chain uses TRBV11-1 and TRBJ1-1; 8 positions agree with TRBD1. Trimming took 0 bases from V and 1 from J; bases not matched to a gene: 1. This CDR3 is built from 15 residues. CDR1 is SGHAT, CDR2 FQDESV, per germline (reference sequence). In DNA, the CDR3 is TGTGCCAGCAGCTTAGCCGGACAGGGGAACACTGAAGCTTTCTTT. Its translation is CASSLAGQGNTEAFF.

V usage is TRBV7-6 and J usage is TRBJ2-2; maybe TRBD1 (6 bases). Germline V lookup: CDR1 SGHVS, CDR2 FNYEAQ. This CDR3 is 15 amino acids long. Deletions cut 4 bases from V and 6 bases from J, with 15 bases between. In DNA, the CDR3 is TGTGCCAGCAGCTACGGGACAAAGGGATCCGGGGAGCTGTTTTTT. Its protein product is CASSYGTKGSGELFF.

The rearrangement uses TRBV11-2 and TRBJ1-1; perhaps TRBD1 as D (5 bases). V gave up 2 bases and J gave up 0 bases, with 16 bases separating them. This CDR3 comprises 17 residues. Germline-derived CDR1 and CDR2 are SGHAT and FQNNGV. The CDR3 spells CASSLRPAGNMNTEAFF. CDR3 DNA: TGTGCCAGCAGCTTACGGCCGGCAGGGAACATGAACACTGAAGCTTTCTTT.

This chain's CDR3 is CASSLAPGGVAEQYF. The CDR3 nucleotides are TGTGCCAGCAGCTTAGCCCCGGGGGGCGTAGCCGAGCAGTACTTC. The rearrangement uses TRBV7-9 and TRBJ2-7; D is perhaps TRBD2 (7 bases). The germline V and J ends were trimmed by 0 bases and 6 bases, with 15 bases remaining between them. Per germline, CDR1 SEHNR and CDR2 FQNEAQ (reference sequence). The CDR3 sequence is 15 residues long.

The CDR3 spells CASSQERTGRSENTQYF. The CDR3 nucleotides read TGTGCCAGCAGCCAAGAGAGGACAGGGAGGTCGGAAAATACGCAGTATTTT. The rearrangement uses TRBV4-2 and TRBJ2-3, with TRBD1 matching over 8 bases. V lost 0 bases and J lost 7; bases outside the gene matches: 12. The CDR3 totals 17 residues. Germline lookup yields CDR1 LGHNA and CDR2 YNFKEQ.

The V call is TRBV9, the J call TRBJ2-7; D is perhaps TRBD1 (6 bases). With 1 base removed from V and 4 bases from J, the gap between germline ends came to 9 bases. CDR1 and CDR2 (germline): SGDLS, YYNGEE. This CDR3 comprises 13 residues. The CDR3 region is CASSVTQGYEQYF. CDR3 in DNA: TGTGCCAGCAGCGTAACCCAGGGGTACGAGCAGTACTTC.

This sequence joins TRBV2 and TRBJ2-5; 10 nucleotides align to TRBD2. The germline gives CDR1 SNHLY, CDR2 FYNNEI. CDR3 length: 14 amino acids. Losses at the gene ends were 3 bases for V and 3 bases for J; bases not matched to a gene: 1. The chain's CDR3 is CASSDSGGKETQYF. In DNA form, the CDR3 reads TGTGCCAGCAGTGATAGCGGGGGGAAAGAGACCCAGTACTTC. Using reference TRBV2 and TRBJ2-5 for the parts outside the CDR3, the full variable domain is EPEVTQTPSHQVTQMGQEVILRCVPISNHLYFYWYRQILGQKVEFLVSFYNNEISEKSEIFDDQFSVERPDGSNFTLKIRSTKLEDSAMYFCASSDSGGKETQYFGPGTRLLVL.

The V and J genes are TRBV9 and TRBJ2-3; D perhaps matches TRBD2 (7 bases). Germline lookup yields CDR1 SGDLS and CDR2 YYNGEE. This CDR3 has 15 residues. The V gene lost 2 bases and the J gene lost 6 bases, with 16 bases spanning the gap. This chain's CDR3 is CASSVVGGPRDTQYF. CDR3 bases: TGTGCCAGCAGCGTCGTCGGGGGGCCGCGCGATACGCAGTATTTT.

The CDR3 region has the DNA TGTGCCAGTAGTAGACTGACCGGGACTAGCGGGGGCCAGAGCTCCTACGAGCAGTACTTC. It is translated as CASSRLTGTSGGQSSYEQYF. The chain joins TRBV19 to TRBJ2-7; 14 bases map to TRBD2. Trimming at V came to 4 bases and at J to 0 bases, leaving 14 bases not matched to a gene. The CDR3 contains 20 residues. Germline V gene data show CDR1 as LNHDA and CDR2 as SQIVND (reference sequence).

This clone was observed once. The rearrangement links TRBV7-8 to TRBJ2-7; the match to TRBD2 covers 7 bases. V shed 3 bases and J 4 bases; nucleotides not matched to a gene: 12. Germline V gene lookup returns CDR1 SGHVS and CDR2 FQNEAQ. The CDR3 runs 16 residues. This CDR3 is CASSLRDRGGIYEQYF. The CDR3 region has the DNA TGTGCCAGCAGCTTGAGGGACCGCGGGGGAATTTACGAGCAGTACTTC.

V and J are TRBV5-6 and TRBJ2-1; 7 bases agree with TRBD2. The CDR3 sequence is 16 residues long. J gave up 6 bases and V 4 bases, and 13 bases lay outside the gene matches. Germline CDR1 is SGHDT and CDR2 is YYEEEE. For the CDR3, the DNA is TGTGCCAGCAGCCCCGGCTGGCGGGGGTCGGTCAATGAGCAGTTCTTC. Its translation: CASSPGWRGSVNEQFF.

This clone was seen only a few times. In DNA, the CDR3 is TGTGCCAGCAGGGGACAGGGGGGCAATCAGCCCCAGCATTTT. Its translation: CASRGQGGNQPQHF. J is TRBJ1-5 and V is TRBV19; TRBD1 aligns across 11 bases. Germline-derived CDR1 and CDR2 are LNHDA and SQIVND (reference sequence). The CDR3 has 14 residues. The trim removed 9 bases at V and 2 bases at J, leaving 3 bases unmatched. Supplemented by reference TRBV19 and TRBJ1-5, the full variable domain reads DGGITQSPKYLFRKEGQNVTLSCEQNLNHDAMYWYRQDPGQGLRLIYYSQIVNDFQKGDIAEGYSVSREKKESFPLTVTSAQKNPTAFYLCASRGQGGNQPQHFGDGTRLSIL.

This sequence joins TRBV7-2 and TRBJ2-7; a possible D gene is TRBD2 (5 bases). The CDR3 sequence is 14 residues long. In germline, CDR1 is SGHTA, CDR2 FQGNSA. Trimming took 2 bases from V and 5 from J, leaving 13 bases between them. CDR3 in amino acids: CASSLTTGSNEQYF. CDR3 DNA: TGTGCCAGCAGCTTAACCACGGGGTCGAACGAGCAGTACTTC.

The chain recombines TRBV5-4 with TRBJ1-1, with D possibly matching TRBD1 (5 bases). This CDR3 comprises 15 residues. CDR1 is SGHNT, CDR2 YYREEE, per germline (reference sequence). V shed 4 bases and J shed 2 bases, with 15 bases lying between them. The CDR3 bases are TGTGCCAGCAGCGGGGGGGAATGGAGAAACACTGAAGCTTTCTTT. Translation: CASSGGEWRNTEAFF.

This clone is a singleton in its sample. V usage is TRBV6-1 and J usage is TRBJ2-7; maybe TRBD1 (5 bases). The germline CDR1 and CDR2 sequences are MNHNS and SASEGT. The CDR3 is 12 amino acids. The V gene lost 10 bases and the J gene lost 3 bases, with 13 bases spanning the gap. The CDR3: CAIRGVYYEQYF. The CDR3 DNA is TGTGCCATAAGGGGCGTTTACTACGAGCAGTACTTC.

The CDR3 DNA reads TGTGCCGGCCGGGACAGGGGTGGGAATCAGCCCCAGCATTTT. This gives the protein CAGRDRGGNQPQHF. V gene TRBV30 combines with J gene TRBJ1-5; 10 bases are shared with TRBD1. In germline, CDR1 is GTSNPN, CDR2 SVGIG (reference sequence). After removal of 8 bases from V and 4 bases from J, the junction contained 8 bases not matched to a gene. The CDR3 consists of 14 residues. The full variable domain, rest sourced from reference TRBV30 and TRBJ1-5, is SQTIHQWPATLVQPVGSPLSLECTVEGTSNPNLYWYRQAAGRGLQLLFYSVGIGQISSEVPQNLSASRPQDRQFILSSKKLLLSDSGFYLCAGRDRGGNQPQHFGDGTRLSIL.

The chain employs TRBV11-2 and TRBJ2-3, with TRBD1 as a possible D gene (6 bases). The CDR3 is 15 residues long. The germline V gene encodes CDR1 SGHAT and CDR2 FQNNGV. Deletions cut 5 bases from V and 1 base from J, with 13 bases between. This chain's CDR3 is CASSGTPPGTDTQYF. In DNA, the CDR3 is TGTGCCAGCAGCGGGACACCGCCCGGCACAGATACGCAGTATTTT.

The rearrangement links TRBV28 to TRBJ2-3; 11 nucleotides match TRBD2. The ends lost 1 base at V and 1 base at J; junction bases unmatched: 10. This CDR3 region has 19 residues. Per the germline V gene, CDR1 is MDHEN and CDR2 is SYDVKM. The CDR3 bases are TGTGCCAGCAGTTTATTAGGCCTAGCGGGGGGCTCTCGCACAGATACGCAGTATTTT. Its translation is CASSLLGLAGGSRTDTQYF.

The chain recombines TRBV11-2 with TRBJ1-2, with D perhaps TRBD1 (5 bases). The CDR3 totals 15 residues. Germline lookup yields CDR1 SGHAT and CDR2 FQNNGV. The V end lost 6 bases, the J end lost 6 bases, and 20 bases lay between the germline ends. Written as DNA, the CDR3 is TGTGCCAGCAGTTTAAACGACAGAGCTCAGGATGGCTACACCTTC. Translating gives CASSLNDRAQDGYTF.

This chain joins TRBV6-5 and TRBJ1-6; 9 positions match TRBD1. The CDR3 totals 16 residues. With 0 bases clipped from V and 7 bases from J, the junction kept 4 bases outside the gene matches. Germline CDR1 is MNHEY and CDR2 is SVGAGI. CDR3 loop: CASSYSDRGGNSPLHF. The CDR3 bases are TGTGCCAGCAGTTACTCGGACAGGGGAGGGAATTCACCCCTCCACTTT.